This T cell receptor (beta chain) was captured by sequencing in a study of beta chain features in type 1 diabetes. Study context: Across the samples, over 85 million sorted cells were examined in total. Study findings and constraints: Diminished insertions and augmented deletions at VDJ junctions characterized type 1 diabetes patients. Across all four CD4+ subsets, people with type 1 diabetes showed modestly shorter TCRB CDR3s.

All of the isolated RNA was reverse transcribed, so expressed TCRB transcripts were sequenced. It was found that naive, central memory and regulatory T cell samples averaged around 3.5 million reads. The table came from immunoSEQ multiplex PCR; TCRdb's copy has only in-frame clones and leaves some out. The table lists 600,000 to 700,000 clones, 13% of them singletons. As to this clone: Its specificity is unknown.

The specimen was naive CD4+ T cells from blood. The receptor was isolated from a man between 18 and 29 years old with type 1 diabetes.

The CDR3 coding sequence is TGTGCCAGCAGCGGGGGACAGGGAGGGACCCAAGAGACCCAGTACTTC. Protein sequence: CASSGGQGGTQETQYF. The chain couples TRBV5-6 to TRBJ2-5, with 9 positions matching TRBD1. The V gene's germline CDR1 is SGHDT and CDR2 YYEEEE. The trim removed 4 bases at V and 1 base at J, leaving 8 bases unmatched. The CDR3 loop spans 16 amino acids.